This T cell receptor (beta chain) is from a study of PD-L1 blockade in urothelial cancer. Study-wide context: Patients previously received 0 to 3 chemotherapy regimens. Reported median T cell count for blood samples was about 150,000.

Remarks on this clone: Antigen: not known.

Profiled with immunoSEQ multiplex PCR; TCRdb holds only in-frame clones, not every one. The sample lists about 120,000 clones, around 89% occurring once. Study-level findings and limits: In blood sampled pretreatment, TCR clonality below the median predicted better survival.

Indicated time point: peripheral blood 6 weeks after treatment start. In germline, CDR1 is SGHNT, CDR2 YYREEE (reference sequence). V lost 2 bases to trimming and J lost 3 bases, with 12 bases between them. The CDR3 extends over 14 amino acids. The origin of this receptor is a man aged 60-69 years with urothelial cancer. The chain recombines TRBV5-4 with TRBJ2-7; a possible D gene is TRBD1 (6 bases). The specimen comprised PBMCs, sampled around atezolizumab (anti-PD-L1) treatment. Here the CDR3 reads CASSFGQRNYEQYF. The CDR3 DNA is TGTGCCAGCAGCTTTGGACAGCGGAACTACGAGCAGTACTTC.